Sequencing of this T cell receptor beta chain was carried out in a study of CD8 T cells in ankylosing spondylitis. Study results and limitations: It appeared that ankylosing spondylitis blood was characterized by a TCR beta motif of several highly homologous variants.

Notes on this clonotype: What it binds is unknown.

Quantitative barcoded 5'-RACE was used to prepare TCR beta libraries. TCRdb processed the 5' RACE reads anew with MiXCR; each CDR3 protein has one entry. This table has approximately 220,000 distinct CDR3 sequences, 25% to 30% appearing once. The receptor was derived from a male donor with ankylosing spondylitis or in good health (not recorded which). What was sequenced was blood, either unsorted or a sorted T cell fraction (not recorded which).

The CDR3 nucleotides are TGTGCCAGCTCTGCAAGCCCATACGGGGAGCTGTTTTTT. Protein: CASSASPYGELFF. The rearrangement uses TRBV18 and TRBJ2-2, with D uncertain. The CDR3 is made up of 13 amino acids. Germline assignment: CDR1 KGHSH and CDR2 LQKENI. The V gene lost 6 bases and the J gene lost 7 bases, with 12 bases spanning the gap. Full variable domain (rest looked up from reference TRBV18 and TRBJ2-2): NAGVMQNPRHLVRRRGQEARLRCSPMKGHSHVYWYRQLPEEGLKFMVYLQKENIIDESGMPKERFSAEFPKEGPSILRIQQVVRGDSAAYFCASSASPYGELFFGEGSRLTVL.